One sample yielded the 10 T cell receptor beta chains listed below, sequenced in a study of cytomegalovirus exposure and HLA in healthy donors. The PCR had 60 Vbeta and 13 Jbeta primers. The protocol was immunoSEQ multiplex PCR, while the TCRdb copy is restricted to in-frame clones and leaves out a portion. The sample yields approximately 79,000 clones, less than 80% seen once. Sequenced material: PBMCs. These receptors were obtained from a man in his forties or fifties in good health and CMV-seropositive.

This clone was seen a single time. The rearrangement links TRBV5-4 to TRBJ1-1; D is unclear. V was shortened by 0 bases and J by 2 bases, with 11 bases between the two germline ends. This CDR3 has 15 amino acids. CDR1 is SGHNT and CDR2 is YYREEE in the germline V gene (reference sequence). CDR3 protein: CASSLGGALNTEAFF. CDR3 nucleotides: TGTGCCAGCAGCTTGGGTGGAGCCCTCAACACTGAAGCTTTCTTT.

The chain recombines TRBV5-4 with TRBJ1-5; D not resolved. The CDR3 loop spans 14 amino acids. Germline V CDR1 and CDR2: SGHNT, YYREEE (reference sequence). Deletions cut 0 bases from V and 3 bases from J, with 7 bases between. The CDR3: CASSLAGINQPQHF. The CDR3 DNA reads as TGTGCCAGCAGCTTGGCGGGGATCAATCAGCCCCAGCATTTT.

This chain connects TRBV7-8 to TRBJ2-7, with 9 bases aligning to TRBD1. There are 12 residues in the CDR3. Trimming cost V 7 bases and J 8 bases; bases outside gene matches: 6. CDR1 and CDR2 from the germline V gene are SGHVS and FQNEAQ. The CDR3 loop reads CASTLDRGKQYF. CDR3 DNA sequence: TGTGCCAGCACCCTGGACAGGGGTAAGCAGTACTTC.

This chain uses TRBV28 with TRBJ1-2; maybe TRBD1 (6 bases). The CDR3 extends over 16 amino acids. The V gene's germline CDR1 is MDHEN and CDR2 SYDVKM. Trimming cost V 5 bases and J 5 bases, with 21 bases left between them. CDR3 in amino acids: CASSKGGDTGTYGYTF. The DNA for the CDR3 is TGTGCCAGCAGTAAAGGGGGGGACACGGGGACATATGGCTACACCTTC.

This rearrangement joins TRBV7-9 to TRBJ2-1, with TRBD2 identical over 15 bases. In germline, CDR1 is SEHNR, CDR2 FQNEAQ (reference sequence). V lost 5 bases and J lost 1; bases outside the gene matches: 6. The CDR3 covers 18 residues. CDR3 coding DNA: TGTGCCAGCAGCGACCTGGGACTAGCGGGGGGTTCCTACAATGAGCAGTTCTTC. Translating it yields CASSDLGLAGGSYNEQFF.

The V and J genes are TRBV6-5 and TRBJ2-1; 7 positions agree with TRBD1. The CDR3 extends over 15 amino acids. From germline, CDR1 is MNHEY and CDR2 SVGAGI. The V gene end was trimmed by 5 bases and the J gene end by 4 bases; junction bases not matched to a gene: 8. CDR3 nucleotides: TGTGCCAGCAGTAGCCGGACAGGCCCATACAATGAGCAGTTCTTC. Residues: CASSSRTGPYNEQFF.

This clone was recorded a few times. The CDR3 region is CASSGTSANYEQYF. The CDR3 nucleotides read TGTGCCAGCAGCGGAACTAGCGCCAACTACGAGCAGTACTTC. The chain is built from TRBV5-4 and TRBJ2-7; 7 nucleotides agree with TRBD2. Germline assignment: CDR1 SGHNT and CDR2 YYREEE (reference sequence). The CDR3 totals 14 residues. After removal of 4 bases from V and 3 bases from J, the junction contained 7 bases not matched to a gene.

CDR3 in amino acids: CASSQGTSGRDEQFF. The CDR3 DNA reads TGTGCCAGCAGCCAAGGGACTAGCGGGAGGGATGAGCAGTTCTTC. The chain carries TRBV5-4 and TRBJ2-1; 16 bases align to TRBD2. Germline values: CDR1 SGHNT, CDR2 YYREEE (reference sequence). Trimming cost V 4 bases and J 8 bases; bases outside gene matches: 3. The CDR3 has 15 amino acids.

This clone has a handful of counts. The rearrangement uses TRBV4-1 and TRBJ1-2; the D gene is possibly TRBD1 (6 bases). The germline gives CDR1 MGHRA, CDR2 YSYEKL. This CDR3 is 13 amino acids long. The V gene lost 4 bases and the J gene lost 7 bases, with 13 bases spanning the gap. The CDR3 sequence: CASSRTGLGGYTF. Here the CDR3 DNA reads TGCGCCAGCAGCCGAACAGGGTTGGGTGGCTACACCTTC.

The rearrangement joins TRBV9 to TRBJ2-5, with D unclear. The CDR3 has 14 amino acids. Trimming shortened V by 0 bases and J by 2 bases, and 8 bases separated the two germline ends. Looked up from germline, CDR1 is SGDLS and CDR2 is YYNGEE. The CDR3 is CASSVEPQQETQYF. The DNA of the CDR3 is TGTGCCAGCAGCGTAGAGCCCCAACAAGAGACCCAGTACTTC. The full variable domain, in which reference TRBV9 and TRBJ2-5 provide the parts outside the CDR3, is DSGVTQTPKHLITATGQRVTLRCSPRSGDLSVYWYQQSLDQGLQFLIQYYNGEERAKGNILERFSAQQFPDLHSELNLSSLELGDSALYFCASSVEPQQETQYFGPGTRLLVL.